This T cell receptor (beta chain) appears in the sequencing data of a study of T-cell memory formation after mild COVID-19. Across the study: The TCR clusters were mostly specific to one donor. Overall study findings and caveats: Proof of SARS-CoV-2 specificity was absent for the second-wave clones that crested on day 37. The pre-infection memory compartment contained some responding clones, suggesting cross-reactive memory joined. For contracting clones, CD4+ ones sat mainly in CM and EM, CD8+ in EMRA.

Concerning this clonotype: Its antigen is currently unknown.

TCRdb re-derived calls from the 5' RACE reads in MiXCR, one entry per CDR3 protein. The data hold 450,000 or so distinct CDR3 sequences, with around a quarter observed a single time. CDR1 and CDR2 (germline): MNHEY, SVGAGI. Trimming shortened V by 5 bases and J by 2 bases, and 12 bases separated the two germline ends. There are 14 residues in the CDR3. Material: PBMCs or a T cell subset sorted from them (not recorded which). This chain uses TRBV6-5 with TRBJ1-1; D call uncertain. This clonotype was sampled from an adult woman who had mild COVID-19 (a few samples of this study predate the infection). Cell type and time point are not known. CDR3 residues: CASSHGIPNTEAFF. Written as DNA, the CDR3 is TGTGCCAGCAGTCATGGGATACCCAACACTGAAGCTTTCTTT.